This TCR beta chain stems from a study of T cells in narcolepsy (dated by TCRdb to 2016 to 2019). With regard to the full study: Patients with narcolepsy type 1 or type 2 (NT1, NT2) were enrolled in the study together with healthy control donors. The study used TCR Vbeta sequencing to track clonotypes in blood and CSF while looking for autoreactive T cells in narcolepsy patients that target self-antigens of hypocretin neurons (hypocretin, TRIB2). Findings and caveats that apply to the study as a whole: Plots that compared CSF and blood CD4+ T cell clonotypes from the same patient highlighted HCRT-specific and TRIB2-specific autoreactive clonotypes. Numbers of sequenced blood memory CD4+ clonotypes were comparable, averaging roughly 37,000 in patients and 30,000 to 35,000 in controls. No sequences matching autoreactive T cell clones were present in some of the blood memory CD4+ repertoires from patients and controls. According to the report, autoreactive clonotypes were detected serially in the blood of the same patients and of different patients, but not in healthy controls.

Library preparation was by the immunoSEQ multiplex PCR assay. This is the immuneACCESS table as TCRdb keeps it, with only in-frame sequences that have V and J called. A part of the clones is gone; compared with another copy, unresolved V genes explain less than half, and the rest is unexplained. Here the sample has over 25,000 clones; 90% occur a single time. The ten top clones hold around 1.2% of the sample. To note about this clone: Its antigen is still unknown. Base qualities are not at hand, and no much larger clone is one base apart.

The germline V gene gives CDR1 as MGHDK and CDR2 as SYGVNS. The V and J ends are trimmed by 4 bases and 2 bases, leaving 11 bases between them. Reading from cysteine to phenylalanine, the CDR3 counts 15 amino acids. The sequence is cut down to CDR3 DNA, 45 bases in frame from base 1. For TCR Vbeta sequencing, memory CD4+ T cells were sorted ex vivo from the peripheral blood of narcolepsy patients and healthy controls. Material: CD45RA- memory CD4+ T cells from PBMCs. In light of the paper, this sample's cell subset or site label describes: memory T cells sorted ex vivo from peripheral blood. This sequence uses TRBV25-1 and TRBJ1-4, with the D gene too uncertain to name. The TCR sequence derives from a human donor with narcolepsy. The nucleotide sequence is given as TGTGCCAGCAGTGCCGCGCCGCCGACTAATGAAAAACTGTTTTTT. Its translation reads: CASSAAPPTNEKLFF. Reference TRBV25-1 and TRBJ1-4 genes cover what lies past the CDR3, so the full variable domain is EADIYQTPRYLVIGTGKKITLECSQTMGHDKMYWYQQDPGMELHLIHYSYGVNSTEKGDLSSESTVSRIRTEHFPLTLESARPSHTSQYLCASSAAPPTNEKLFFGSGTQLSVL.